Following are 16 T cell receptor beta chains from one sample sequenced in a study of patients and donors after allogeneic stem cell transplantation. One entry per CDR3 protein results from TCRdb running MiXCR on the RT-PCR reads. In the table there are about 230,000 distinct CDR3 sequences, around 14% of which are singletons. The sample comprised blood, either unsorted or a sorted T cell fraction (not recorded which). The receptors come from a human donor who was either an allogeneic HSCT recipient or a stem cell or donor lymphocyte infusion donor (not recorded which). It is not recorded whose cells these are; they may come from a transplant donor.

The rearrangement links TRBV5-8 to TRBJ2-6; no reliable D call. V was shortened by 0 bases and J by 3 bases, with 7 bases between the two germline ends. The V gene's germline CDR1 is SGHTS and CDR2 YDEGEE. The CDR3 has 15 residues. This chain's CDR3 is CASSLGAIGANVLTF. DNA for the CDR3: TGTGCCAGCAGCTTGGGTGCAATTGGGGCCAACGTCCTGACTTTC.

The gene calls are TRBV25-1 and TRBJ1-4; the D gene is possibly TRBD1 (5 bases). V lost 2 bases, J lost 3 bases, and 10 bases lay in between. CDR1 is MGHDK and CDR2 is SYGVNS in the germline V gene. The CDR3 has 15 residues. The DNA of the CDR3 is TGTGCCAGCAGTGAACCGGGACCTTCTAATGAAAAACTGTTTTTT. Amino acids: CASSEPGPSNEKLFF.

The chain recombines TRBV5-6 with TRBJ2-3, with 7 bases matching TRBD2. This CDR3 comprises 16 residues. Germline-derived CDR1 and CDR2 are SGHDT and YYEEEE. V lost 3 bases to trimming and J lost 4 bases; unmatched junction nucleotides: 11. The CDR3: CASSSQRGRQPDTQYF. In DNA, the CDR3 is TGTGCCAGCAGCTCCCAGCGGGGACGTCAACCAGATACGCAGTATTTT.

In this sample, this clonotype turned up many times. The chain couples TRBV27 to TRBJ2-1; D is perhaps TRBD2 (7 bases). Germline V gene lookup returns CDR1 MNHEY and CDR2 SMNVEV (reference sequence). The CDR3 length is 18 residues. V lost 1 base to trimming and J lost 1 base, with 17 bases between them. The CDR3 region has the DNA TGTGCCAGCAGTTTATTTCAGGGGAGTAGCGGGTCCTACAATGAGCAGTTCTTC. This encodes CASSLFQGSSGSYNEQFF.

This clonotype was observed a handful of times. The V gene is TRBV6-1, the J gene TRBJ2-5, with 7 nucleotides matching TRBD1. V was clipped by 6 bases and J by 4 bases; unmatched bases: 14. The CDR3 runs 16 residues. CDR1 is MNHNS, CDR2 SASEGT, per germline. The CDR3 is CASRRAGTVFPETQYF. The CDR3 DNA is TGTGCCAGCAGACGCGCCGGGACAGTCTTTCCAGAGACCCAGTACTTC.

The chain couples TRBV5-1 to TRBJ2-1, with 8 bases that match TRBD2. With 2 bases clipped from V and 7 bases from J, the junction kept 11 bases outside the gene matches. CDR1 SGHRS and CDR2 YFSETQ come from the germline V gene. CDR3 length equals 16 residues. CDR3 in amino acids: CASSFTGLGRGNEQFF. The CDR3 region has the DNA TGCGCCAGCAGCTTTACGGGACTAGGCCGTGGGAATGAGCAGTTCTTC.

This clonotype was seen repeatedly, ten times or more. The chain joins TRBV20-1 to TRBJ1-1, with a weak D call TRBD1 (5 bases). With 3 bases removed from V and 1 base from J, the gap between germline ends came to 12 bases. The germline CDR1 and CDR2 sequences are DFQATT and SNEGSKA (reference sequence). The CDR3 is made up of 14 amino acids. The CDR3 here is CSASPGTRNTEAFF. Here the CDR3 DNA reads TGCAGTGCTAGCCCCGGGACGAGGAACACTGAAGCTTTCTTT.

The table lists this clonotype with a few counts. The genes are TRBV20-1 and TRBJ2-6; TRBD2 might be the D (6 bases). CDR1 and CDR2 from the germline V gene are DFQATT and SNEGSKA (reference sequence). V was pared by 3 bases and J by 0 bases, with 9 bases between. CDR3 size: 15 residues. This CDR3 reads CSARGLISGANVLTF. The CDR3 coding sequence is TGCAGTGCTAGGGGACTGATCTCTGGGGCCAACGTCCTGACTTTC.

This clonotype came up many times. This chain links TRBV20-1 with TRBJ1-1; D gene unclear. This CDR3 has 14 residues. V dropped 6 bases and J dropped 4 bases, with 18 bases sitting between them. Germline V gene lookup returns CDR1 DFQATT and CDR2 SNEGSKA (reference sequence). This CDR3 reads CSADLLLGSTEAFF. Here the CDR3 DNA reads TGCAGTGCGGATCTCCTGCTCGGATCCACTGAAGCTTTCTTT.

Only a few counts were recorded for this clonotype. This chain connects TRBV20-1 to TRBJ2-3; TRBD2 matches 9 bases. The CDR3 has 14 amino acids. J was trimmed by 2 bases and V by 5 bases; bases with no gene match: 5. Germline lookup yields CDR1 DFQATT and CDR2 SNEGSKA (reference sequence). In DNA, the CDR3 is TGCAGTGCTCGGAGCGGGGGGTACACAGATACGCAGTATTTT. This encodes CSARSGGYTDTQYF.

This clonotype appeared many times. The V and J genes are TRBV12-3 or TRBV12-4 and TRBJ2-3; 8 bases align to TRBD1. CDR3 length: 14 residues. V lost 2 bases, J lost 3 bases, and 1 base stayed unmatched. The CDR3 nucleotides read TGTGCCAGCAGTTTACAGGGGGCTACAGATACGCAGTATTTT. Translating gives CASSLQGATDTQYF.

V and J are TRBV9 and TRBJ2-2; TRBD2 aligns across 8 bases. Germline trimming cut 0 bases from V and 5 bases from J; bases unmatched to any gene: 9. Germline V gene data show CDR1 as SGDLS and CDR2 as YYNGEE. The CDR3 consists of 17 residues. Here the CDR3 reads CASSVVRGGQGTGELFF. In nucleotides, the CDR3 is TGTGCCAGCAGCGTAGTCCGGGGGGGCCAAGGGACCGGGGAGCTGTTTTTT.

This clonotype was observed at least ten times. V is TRBV6-2 or TRBV6-3 and J is TRBJ2-6; weak D call: TRBD1 (6 bases). In germline, CDR1 is MNHEY, CDR2 SVGEGT. There are 17 residues in the CDR3. V was clipped by 5 bases and J by 4 bases, with 18 bases between them. This chain's CDR3 is CASSRGSTGSGANVLTF. The CDR3 nucleotides are TGTGCCAGCAGTAGGGGGTCAACAGGGAGCGGGGCCAACGTCCTGACTTTC.

This clonotype was seen ten or more times. V is TRBV7-2 and J is TRBJ2-5; 10 bases are shared with TRBD2. Germline CDR1 is SGHTA and CDR2 is FQGNSA. J lost 9 bases, V lost 7 bases, and 11 bases had no gene match. This CDR3 has 14 amino acids. The CDR3 DNA follows: TGTGCCAGCAATCTAGCGGGGGCGGGCGGGGCCCAGTACTTC. Translated, it gives CASNLAGAGGAQYF.

In DNA form, the CDR3 reads TGTGCCAGCAGTCGCCTTAGCGGGGGGGCCCAGGAGACCCAGTACTTC. This translates into CASSRLSGGAQETQYF. The chain employs TRBV12-3 or TRBV12-4 and TRBJ2-5; 11 bases match TRBD2. V was pared by 5 bases and J by 5 bases, with 10 bases of the junction left unmatched. The CDR3 runs 16 residues.

The chain recombines TRBV20-1 with TRBJ1-2; a weak D match, TRBD1 (5 bases). The germline V gene encodes CDR1 DFQATT and CDR2 SNEGSKA (reference sequence). The V end lost 3 bases, the J end lost 3 bases, and 14 bases lay between the germline ends. This CDR3 comprises 14 residues. The CDR3 here is CSARWSGGDYGYTF. The DNA for the CDR3 is TGCAGTGCTAGGTGGTCCGGGGGAGACTATGGCTACACCTTC.